What follows are 13 T cell receptor beta chains derived from one specimen sequenced in a study of regulatory T cells in long-lasting Graves disease. Researchers made TCR beta libraries by using iRepertoire HTBI primers and running Arm-PCR on CDR3 regions. TCRdb re-called the multiplex PCR reads through MiXCR, storing one row per CDR3 protein. The profile shows about 530,000 distinct CDR3 sequences, about 16% of them singletons. Specified time point: newly diagnosed GD, antithyroid drugs for less than 3 months. The TCR library used RNA extracted from PBMCs. These same data were also listed under a study on T cells in Graves' hyperthyroidism and ophthalmopathy.

This specimen was peripheral blood mononuclear cells (PBMCs), taken at new diagnosis, from a patient treated with antithyroid drugs. Receptors were obtained from a middle-aged woman with Graves disease.

Of note for this clonotype: An end of the junction differs from the germline gene, which may be a read error. The chain's CDR3 is CVSSQGGENTETFF. The CDR3 DNA follows: TGTGTCAGCAGCCAAGGTGGGGAGAACACTGAAACTTTCTTT. The chain has TRBV4-2 and TRBJ1-1; no firm D call. This CDR3 comprises 14 residues. The V gene's germline CDR1 is LGHNA and CDR2 YNFKEQ.

The rearrangement joins TRBV6-4 to TRBJ1-2, with D hard to call. This CDR3 is built from 14 residues. The germline gives CDR1 MRHNA, CDR2 SNTAGT. V was clipped by 5 bases and J by 2 bases, with 12 bases between them. The CDR3 sequence: CASSYVPVNYGYTF. The CDR3 region has the DNA TGTGCCAGCAGTTACGTCCCGGTAAACTATGGCTACACCTTC.

This chain links TRBV3-1 with TRBJ2-3; D not certain. The J call may be in error: the DNA end matches TRBJ2-5 better. The CDR3 sequence is 13 residues long. Germline CDR1 LGHDT, CDR2 YNNKEL (reference sequence). The CDR3 DNA reads as TGTGCCAGCAGCCAAGGGGCTAGAGGGACCCAGTACTTC. Translated, it gives CASSQGARGTQYF.

This clonotype was found a few times. The V call is TRBV6-1, the J call TRBJ2-1; D possibly corresponds to TRBD1 (6 bases). V dropped 6 bases and J dropped 8 bases, with 17 bases sitting between them. Germline values: CDR1 MNHNS, CDR2 SASEGT. The CDR3 contains 14 residues. For the CDR3, the DNA is TGTGCCAGCAGGATCGGGACAACTCGGGATGAGCAGTTCTTC. Its protein is CASRIGTTRDEQFF.

V is TRBV5-8 and J is TRBJ2-7; weak D call: TRBD2 (5 bases). The CDR3 contains 13 residues. The germline V gene has CDR1 SGHTS and CDR2 YDEGEE. With 1 base removed from V and 7 bases from J, the gap between germline ends came to 12 bases. CDR3 amino acids: CASSLRSGREQYF. The CDR3 DNA is TGTGCCAGCAGCTTGAGGTCGGGGAGAGAGCAGTACTTC.

This clonotype was found a few times. The chain links TRBV9 to TRBJ1-6; D is unresolved. V lost 0 bases to trimming and J lost 8 bases, with 9 bases between them. Germline loops: CDR1 SGDLS, CDR2 YYNGEE. CDR3 length: 14 amino acids. CDR3 residues: CASSVGAGDSPLHF. CDR3 in DNA: TGTGCCAGCAGCGTAGGGGCGGGAGATTCACCCCTCCACTTT.

This clonotype was recorded a few times. The V and J genes are TRBV6-5 and TRBJ2-5, with TRBD1 as a possible D gene (6 bases). CDR1 and CDR2 (germline): MNHEY, SVGAGI. V lost 4 bases and J 1 base, leaving 10 bases between the germline ends. The CDR3 has 14 amino acids. CDR3 nucleotides: TGTGCCAGCAGTTTAACAGGGCTCCAAGAGACCCAGTACTTC. The encoded protein is CASSLTGLQETQYF.

This clonotype was seen repeatedly, ten times or more. The genes are TRBV12-3 or TRBV12-4 and TRBJ1-5; D is uncertain. The CDR3 has 15 amino acids. Trimming took off 4 bases at V and 0 bases at J, with 10 bases between the two ends. Here the CDR3 DNA reads TGTGCCAGCAGTTCTACCGATTATAGCAATCAGCCCCAGCATTTT. Its protein is CASSSTDYSNQPQHF.

The CDR3 loop reads CASSEILAGYKTQYF. CDR3 DNA: TGTGCCAGCAGTGAAATACTAGCGGGGTATAAGACCCAGTACTTC. V and J are TRBV2 and TRBJ2-3; 10 positions match TRBD2. The DNA end is a closer match to TRBJ2-5, so the J assignment may be wrong. CDR1 and CDR2 from the germline V gene are SNHLY and FYNNEI. The CDR3 sequence is 15 residues long.

This chain joins TRBV11-2 and TRBJ2-2; D not certain. Trimming pared 0 bases from V and 5 bases from J, leaving 7 bases between. The CDR3 loop spans 14 amino acids. The germline gives CDR1 SGHAT, CDR2 FQNNGV. The CDR3 spells CASSLEFQTGELFF. The CDR3 nucleotides read TGTGCCAGCAGCTTAGAATTTCAGACCGGGGAGCTGTTTTTT.

This clonotype was observed at least ten times. The junction does not match germline at one end; this may be a read error. This sequence joins TRBV5-1 and TRBJ1-2, with TRBD1 identical over 7 bases. CDR1 is SGHRS and CDR2 is YFSETQ in the germline V gene. The CDR3 runs 14 residues. The CDR3 DNA reads as TGTGCCAGCAGTTTAGCGGACAGGAACTATGGCTACACCTTC. Translating gives CASSLADRNYGYTF.

This clonotype was detected ten times or more. The chain couples TRBV2 to TRBJ1-5; the D gene is possibly TRBD1 (5 bases). Trimming shortened V by 1 base and J by 1 base, and 17 bases separated the two germline ends. The CDR3 is 18 residues long. Per the germline V gene, CDR1 is SNHLY and CDR2 is FYNNEI. The CDR3 is CASSEGNGGRISNQPQHF. The CDR3 DNA sequence: TGTGCCAGCAGTGAAGGAAATGGGGGTCGGATAAGCAATCAGCCCCAGCATTTT.

The CDR3 DNA reads as TGTGCCAGCAGCCTTCAATTTAATTCACCCCTCCACTTT. Translation gives CASSLQFNSPLHF. The rearrangement uses TRBV3-1 and TRBJ1-6; D not resolved. Trimming took off 4 bases at V and 6 bases at J, with 7 bases between the two ends. The CDR3 sequence is 13 residues long. Germline V gives CDR1 LGHDT, CDR2 YNNKEL (reference sequence).